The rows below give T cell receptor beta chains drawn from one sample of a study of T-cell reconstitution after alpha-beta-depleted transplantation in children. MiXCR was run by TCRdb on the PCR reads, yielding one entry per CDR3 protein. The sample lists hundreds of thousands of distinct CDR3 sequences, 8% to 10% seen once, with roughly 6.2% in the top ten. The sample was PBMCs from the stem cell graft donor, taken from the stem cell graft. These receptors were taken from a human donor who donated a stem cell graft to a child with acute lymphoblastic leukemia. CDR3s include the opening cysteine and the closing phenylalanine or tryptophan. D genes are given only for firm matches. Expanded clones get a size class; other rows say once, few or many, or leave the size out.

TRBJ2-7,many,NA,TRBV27,TGTGCCAGCAGTTTATCGGGGGGGCCGATAACTGGCGAGCAGTACTTC,CASSLSGGPITGEQYF
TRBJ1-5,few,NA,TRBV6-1,TGTGCCAGCAGTGGAAGCGATCAGCCCCAGCATTTT,CASSGSDQPQHF
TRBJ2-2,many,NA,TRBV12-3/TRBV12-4,TGTGCCAGCAGCCCAACCTTCCCCCAGTCCGGGGAGCTGTTTTTT,CASSPTFPQSGELFF
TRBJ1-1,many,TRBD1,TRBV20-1,TGCAGTGCCGCCGACAACAGGGGGAACACTGAAGCTTTCTTT,CSAADNRGNTEAFF
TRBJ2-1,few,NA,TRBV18,TGTGCCAGCTCACCACCGTCGGGGTTCCCCTACAATGAGCAGTTCTTC,CASSPPSGFPYNEQFF
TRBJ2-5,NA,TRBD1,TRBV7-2,TGTGCCAGCAGCTTAGCTACGGGACAGCAAGAGACCCAGTACTTC,CASSLATGQQETQYF
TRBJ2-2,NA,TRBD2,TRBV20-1,TGCAGTGCTAGGACTAGCGGGGGGGTAACCGGGGAGCTGTTTTTT,CSARTSGGVTGELFF
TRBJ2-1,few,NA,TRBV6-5,TGTGCCAGCAGTTACTCGAGGCCCCGGGGCTCCTACAATGAGCAGTTCTTC,CASSYSRPRGSYNEQFF
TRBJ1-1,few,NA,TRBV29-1,TGCAGCGTTGCTCAGGGAAAGTCTGAAGCTTTCTTT,CSVAQGKSEAFF
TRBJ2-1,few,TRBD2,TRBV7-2,TGTGCCAGCAGCTTCGGCGGGGGGGCTAGCAATGAGCAGTTCTTC,CASSFGGGASNEQFF
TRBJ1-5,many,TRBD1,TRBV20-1,TGCAGTGCTAGCCGGACAGGGGGCACATATCAGCCCCAGCATTTT,CSASRTGGTYQPQHF
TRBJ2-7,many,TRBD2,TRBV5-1,TGCGCCAGCAGCCCCGGACTAGCGGGGGGGCCGTACGAGCAGTACTTC,CASSPGLAGGPYEQYF
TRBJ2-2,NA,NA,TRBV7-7,TGTGCCAGCAGCCTGGATCTGGCGAACACCGGGGAGCTGTTTTTT,CASSLDLANTGELFF
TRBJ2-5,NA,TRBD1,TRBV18,TGTGCCAGCTCCGCAGGACAGGGGGCCGAAGAGACCCAGTACTTC,CASSAGQGAEETQYF
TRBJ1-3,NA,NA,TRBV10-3,TGTGCCATCAGTGAAGCCCCGCCTGGAAACACCATATATTTT,CAISEAPPGNTIYF
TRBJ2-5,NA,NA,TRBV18,TGTGCCAGCTCACCACAGGATCAGGAGACCCAGTACTTC,CASSPQDQETQYF
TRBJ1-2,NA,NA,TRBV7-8,TGTGCCAGCAGCTTCAGGGGAGGGAACTATGGCTACACCTTC,CASSFRGGNYGYTF
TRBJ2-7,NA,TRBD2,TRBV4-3,TGCGCCAGCAGCCTCGAGCTAGCGGGGTTGCGGGTCGAGCAGTACTTC,CASSLELAGLRVEQYF
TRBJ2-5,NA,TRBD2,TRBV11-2,TGTGCCAGCAGCTTAGGGGGACTAGCGGGGGCCTTGGCTGAGACCCAGTACTTC,CASSLGGLAGALAETQYF
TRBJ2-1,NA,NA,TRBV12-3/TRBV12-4,TGTGCCAGCAGTTTATTGGGGCCCACCTCGCAGTTCTTC,CASSLLGPTSQFF
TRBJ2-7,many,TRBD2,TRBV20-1,TGCAGTGCTAGTAGGACTTGGGCGGGAGACGAGCAGTACTTC,CSASRTWAGDEQYF
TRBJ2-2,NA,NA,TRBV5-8,TGTGCCAGCAGCAAGGGGGGCCTAAACACCGGGGAGCTGTTTTTT,CASSKGGLNTGELFF
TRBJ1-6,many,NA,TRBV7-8,TGTGCCAGCAGCCCGGACAGTAATTCACCCCTCCACTTT,CASSPDSNSPLHF
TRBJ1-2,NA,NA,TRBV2,TGTGCCAGCAGTGATCGCCTCGGGACACTCTATGGCTACACCTTC,CASSDRLGTLYGYTF
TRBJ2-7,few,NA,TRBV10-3,TGTGCCATCAGTGAGTCGGGCCAGCCTTCCTACGAGCAGTACTTC,CAISESGQPSYEQYF
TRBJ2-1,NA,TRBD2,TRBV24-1,TGTGCCACCAGTGATCACGGGGCGGGGGAATCCTACAATGAGCAGTTCTTC,CATSDHGAGESYNEQFF
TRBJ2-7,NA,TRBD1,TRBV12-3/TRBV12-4,TGTGCCAGCAGTCGAACGGGACAGAGTAGATCCTACGAGCAGTACTTC,CASSRTGQSRSYEQYF
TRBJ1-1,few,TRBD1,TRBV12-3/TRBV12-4,TGTGCCAGCACTCTCGGCGGTAGGGGGCAGACTGAAGCTTTCTTT,CASTLGGRGQTEAFF
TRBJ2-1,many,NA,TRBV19,TGTGCCAGTAGTATCAAGACAGGATCGCCAGAGCAGTTCTTC,CASSIKTGSPEQFF
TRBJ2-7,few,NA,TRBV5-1,TGCGCCAGCAGCTTGCCAGGGGACTTGTACGAGCAGTACTTC,CASSLPGDLYEQYF
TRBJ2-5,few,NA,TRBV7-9,TGTGCCAGCAAGGTGTCAGATAAAGAGACCCAGTACTTC,CASKVSDKETQYF
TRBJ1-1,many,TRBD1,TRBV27,TGTGCCAGCAGTTTTCGGGACAGGGGTGAAGCTTTCTTT,CASSFRDRGEAFF
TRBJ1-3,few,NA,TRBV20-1,TGCAGTGCCGCTCTCCAAGGCTTCCCCTCTGGAAACACCATATATTTT,CSAALQGFPSGNTIYF
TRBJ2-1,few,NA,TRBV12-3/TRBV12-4,TGTGCCAGCACCCCGGCGGCGGGACCTTACAATGAGCAGTTCTTC,CASTPAAGPYNEQFF
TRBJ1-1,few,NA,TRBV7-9,TGTGCCAGCAGCGGGTCTCTGGGGATTGAGAGCACTGAAGCTTTCTTT,CASSGSLGIESTEAFF
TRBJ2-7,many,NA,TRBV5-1,TGCGCCAGCAGCTTGGCAATGGGGGCCTCCTACGAGCAGTACTTC,CASSLAMGASYEQYF
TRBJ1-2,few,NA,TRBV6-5,TGTGCCAGCAGTTACTCCACGGGGTCTCCCTATGGCTACACCTTC,CASSYSTGSPYGYTF
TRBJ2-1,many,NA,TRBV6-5,TGTGCCAGCAGTTACGTGACAGACAATGAGCAGTTCTTC,CASSYVTDNEQFF
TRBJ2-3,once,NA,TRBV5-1,TGCGCCAGCAGCTTTCAGGGGGGACCGAAAAGGACAGATACGCAGTATTTT,CASSFQGGPKRTDTQYF
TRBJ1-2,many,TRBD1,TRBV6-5,TGTGCCAGCAGTTACTCGCCACAGGGGCTTGGCTATGGCTACACCTTC,CASSYSPQGLGYGYTF
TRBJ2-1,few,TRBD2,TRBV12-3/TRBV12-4,TGTGCCAGCACCCCGAGGGTAGCGGGCCTACCAAATTACAATGAGCAGTTCTTC,CASTPRVAGLPNYNEQFF
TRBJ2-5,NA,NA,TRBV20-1,TGCAGTGCTACTCAAACCGGGACATCCAAAGAGACCCAGTACTTC,CSATQTGTSKETQYF
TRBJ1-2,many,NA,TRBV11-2,TGTGCCAGCAGCTTTGGGTCTAACTATGGCTACACCTTC,CASSFGSNYGYTF
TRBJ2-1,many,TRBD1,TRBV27,TGTGCCAGCAGTTATCCGGGACAGATCTACAATGAGCAGTTCTTC,CASSYPGQIYNEQFF
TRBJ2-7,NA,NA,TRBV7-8,TGTGCCAGCAGGGGGCATACCGAGCAGTACTTC,CASRGHTEQYF
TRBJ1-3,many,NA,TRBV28,TGTGCCAGTCATGAGGCGGGGGGCCCCTCTGGAAACACCATATATTTT,CASHEAGGPSGNTIYF
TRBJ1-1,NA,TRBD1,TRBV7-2,TGTGCCAGCAGCCCTGGCGGGGGACAGGGATGGACTGAAGCTTTCTTT,CASSPGGGQGWTEAFF
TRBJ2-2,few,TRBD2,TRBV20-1,TGCAGTGCTTCCGGGGGGACCGGGGAGCTGTTTTTT,CSASGGTGELFF
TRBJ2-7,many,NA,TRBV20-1,TGCAGTGCTAGTAAAATAGGGGGGGAATCCGAGCAGTACTTC,CSASKIGGESEQYF
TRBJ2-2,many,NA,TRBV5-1,TGCGCCAGCAGCTTGGAGGCCGGGGAGCTGTTTTTT,CASSLEAGELFF
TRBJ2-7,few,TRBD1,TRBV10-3,TGTGCCACCAGAGAGCTTGACAGGGGGCAGACCTACGAGCAGTACTTC,CATRELDRGQTYEQYF
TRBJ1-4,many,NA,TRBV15,TGTGCCACCAGCAGAGATCTTGGGAATGAAAAACTGTTTTTT,CATSRDLGNEKLFF
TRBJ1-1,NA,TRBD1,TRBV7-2,TGTGCCAGCAGCGAATACAGGGGGAACACTGAAGCTTTCTTT,CASSEYRGNTEAFF
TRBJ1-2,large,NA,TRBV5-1,TGCGCCAGCGGATCCGAGGCCGAGACAGGCTATAACTATGGCTACACCTTC,CASGSEAETGYNYGYTF
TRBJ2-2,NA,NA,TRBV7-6,TGTGCCAGCAGCTTAGCGCGGTACACCGGGGAGCTGTTTTTT,CASSLARYTGELFF
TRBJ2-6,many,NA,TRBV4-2,TGTGCCAGCAGCCAAAGGCGGTCCAGTGGCTCTGGGGCCAACGTCCTGACTTTC,CASSQRRSSGSGANVLTF
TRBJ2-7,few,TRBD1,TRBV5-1,TGCGCCAGCAGCTGGACAGGGGGGACTGGATACGAGCAGTACTTC,CASSWTGGTGYEQYF
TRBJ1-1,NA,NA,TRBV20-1,TGCAGTGCTAGCCTTTTCAGAGTGAACACTGAAGCTTTCTTT,CSASLFRVNTEAFF